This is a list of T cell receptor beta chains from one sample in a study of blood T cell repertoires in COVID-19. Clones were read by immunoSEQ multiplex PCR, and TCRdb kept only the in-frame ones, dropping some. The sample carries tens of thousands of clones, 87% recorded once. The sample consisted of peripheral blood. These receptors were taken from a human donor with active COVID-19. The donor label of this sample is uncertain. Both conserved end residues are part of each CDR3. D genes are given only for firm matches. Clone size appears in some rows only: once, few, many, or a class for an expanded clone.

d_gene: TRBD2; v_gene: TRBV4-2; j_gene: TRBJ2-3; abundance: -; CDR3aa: CASSQAEGSGGAGDTQYF; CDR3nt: TGTGCCAGCAGCCAAGCGGAAGGTAGCGGGGGGGCTGGAGATACGCAGTATTTT
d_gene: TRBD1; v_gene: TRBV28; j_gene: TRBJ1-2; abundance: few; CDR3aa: CASRTTGANNYGYTF; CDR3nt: TGTGCCAGCAGAACTACAGGGGCGAATAACTATGGCTACACCTTC
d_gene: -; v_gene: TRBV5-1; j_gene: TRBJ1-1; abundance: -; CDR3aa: CASSFENTEAFF; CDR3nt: TGCGCCAGTAGTTTCGAGAACACTGAAGCTTTCTTT
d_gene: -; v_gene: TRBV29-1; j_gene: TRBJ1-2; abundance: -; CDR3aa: CSVEDESGDTYGYTF; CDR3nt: TGCAGCGTTGAAGATGAATCAGGGGATACCTATGGCTACACCTTC
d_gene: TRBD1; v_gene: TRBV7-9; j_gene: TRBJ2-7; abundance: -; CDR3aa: CASSSLTGPIETYEQYF; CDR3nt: TGTGCCAGCAGCTCGTTGACAGGGCCCATCGAGACCTACGAGCAGTACTTC
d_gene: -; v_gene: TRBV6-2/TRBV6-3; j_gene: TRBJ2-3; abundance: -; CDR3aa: CASSYYRISTDTQYF; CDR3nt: TGTGCCAGCAGTTACTACAGGATCTCCACAGATACGCAGTATTTT
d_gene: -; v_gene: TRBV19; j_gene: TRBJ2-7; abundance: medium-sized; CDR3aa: CASSIAGGLDEQYF; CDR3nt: TGTGCCAGTAGTATAGCGGGGGGCCTGGACGAGCAGTACTTC
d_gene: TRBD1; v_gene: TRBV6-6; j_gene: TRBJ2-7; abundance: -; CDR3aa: CASSYSIVGQGYEQYF; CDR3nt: TGTGCCAGCAGTTACTCGATCGTGGGACAGGGCTACGAGCAGTACTTC
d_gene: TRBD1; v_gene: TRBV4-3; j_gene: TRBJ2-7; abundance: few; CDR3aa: CASSQGLGTGYEQYF; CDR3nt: TGCGCCAGCAGCCAAGGCCTCGGGACAGGCTACGAGCAGTACTTC
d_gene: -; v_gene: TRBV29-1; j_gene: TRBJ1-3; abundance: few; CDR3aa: CSARVSGGNTIYF; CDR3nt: TGCAGCGCCAGGGTCTCCGGTGGAAACACCATATATTTT
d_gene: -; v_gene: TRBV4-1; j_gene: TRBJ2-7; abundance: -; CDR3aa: CASSLLGGEQYF; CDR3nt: TGCGCCAGCAGTCTACTAGGCGGGGAGCAGTACTTC
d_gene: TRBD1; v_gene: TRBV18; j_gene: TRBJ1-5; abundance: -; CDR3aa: CASSPGQGNQPQHF; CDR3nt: TGTGCCAGCTCACCGGGACAGGGGAATCAGCCCCAGCATTTT
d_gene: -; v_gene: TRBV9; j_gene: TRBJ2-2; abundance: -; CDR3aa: CASSIRDKNTGELFF; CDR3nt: TGTGCCAGCAGCATCCGGGACAAGAACACCGGGGAGCTGTTTTTT
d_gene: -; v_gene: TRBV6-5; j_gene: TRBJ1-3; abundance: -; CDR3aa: CASSTDLSGGNTIYF; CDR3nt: TGTGCCAGCAGTACCGATCTAAGCGGAGGAAACACCATATATTTT
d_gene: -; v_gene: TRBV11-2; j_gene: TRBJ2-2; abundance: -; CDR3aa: CASSSLQGRGTGELFF; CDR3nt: TGTGCCAGCAGCTCCTTACAGGGTCGCGGCACCGGGGAGCTGTTTTTT
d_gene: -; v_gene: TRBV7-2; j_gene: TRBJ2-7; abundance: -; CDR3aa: CASSRSGRGYEQYF; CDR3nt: TGTGCCAGCAGCCGTAGCGGTCGGGGCTACGAGCAGTACTTC
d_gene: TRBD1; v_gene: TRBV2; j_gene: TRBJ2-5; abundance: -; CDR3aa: CASSEEGTGFVQYF; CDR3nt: TGTGCCAGCAGTGAAGAAGGGACAGGGTTTGTCCAGTACTTC
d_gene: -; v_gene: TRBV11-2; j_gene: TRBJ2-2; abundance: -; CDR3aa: CASSSRRAGELFF; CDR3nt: TGTGCCAGCAGCTCCCGCAGGGCCGGGGAGCTGTTTTTT
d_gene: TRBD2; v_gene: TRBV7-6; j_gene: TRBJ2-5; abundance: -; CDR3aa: CASSLTGGQETQYF; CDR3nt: TGTGCCAGCAGCTTAACGGGGGGCCAAGAGACCCAGTACTTC
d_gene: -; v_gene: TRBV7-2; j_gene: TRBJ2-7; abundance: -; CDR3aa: CASSPQTGYYEQYF; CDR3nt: TGTGCCAGCAGCCCCCAAACCGGGTACTACGAGCAGTACTTC
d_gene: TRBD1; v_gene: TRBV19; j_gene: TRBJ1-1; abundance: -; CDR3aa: CASRFATGQGADGTEAFF; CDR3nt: TGTGCCAGTAGGTTTGCGACGGGACAGGGGGCGGATGGCACTGAAGCTTTCTTT
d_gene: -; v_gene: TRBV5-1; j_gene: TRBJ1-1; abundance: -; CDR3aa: CASSPAGGMNTEAFF; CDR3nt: TGCGCCAGCAGCCCCGCCGGCGGAATGAACACTGAAGCTTTCTTT
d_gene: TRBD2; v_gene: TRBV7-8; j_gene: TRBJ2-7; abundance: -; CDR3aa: CASSLADSGAYEQYF; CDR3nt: TGTGCCAGCAGCTTAGCCGATAGCGGGGCCTACGAGCAGTACTTC
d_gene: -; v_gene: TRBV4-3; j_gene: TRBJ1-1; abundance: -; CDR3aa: CASSLRWGGNTEAFF; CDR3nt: TGCGCCAGCAGCCTTCGGTGGGGCGGGAACACTGAAGCTTTCTTT
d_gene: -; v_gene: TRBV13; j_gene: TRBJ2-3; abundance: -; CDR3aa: CASSLRPTDTQYF; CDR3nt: TGTGCCAGCAGCTTGCGGCCAACAGATACGCAGTATTTT
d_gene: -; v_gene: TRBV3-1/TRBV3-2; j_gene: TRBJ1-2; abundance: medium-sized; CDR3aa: CASSHQDRFGYGYTF; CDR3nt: TGTGCCAGCAGCCACCAGGACAGATTTGGCTATGGCTACACCTTC
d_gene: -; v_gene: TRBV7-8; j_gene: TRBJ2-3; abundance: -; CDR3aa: CASSRFAPGTQYF; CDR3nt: TGTGCCAGCAGCCGATTTGCACCCGGTACGCAGTATTTT
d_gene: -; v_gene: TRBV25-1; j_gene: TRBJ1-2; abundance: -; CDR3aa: CASSVVGGLGYTF; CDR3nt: TGTGCCAGCAGTGTTGTTGGGGGACTTGGCTACACCTTC
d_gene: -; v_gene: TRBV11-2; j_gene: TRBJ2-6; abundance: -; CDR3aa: CASSLSLSVTGANVLTF; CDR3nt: TGTGCCAGCAGCTTATCGCTATCGGTAACTGGGGCCAACGTCCTGACTTTC
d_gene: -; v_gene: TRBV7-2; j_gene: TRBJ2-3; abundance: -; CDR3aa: CASSLAGGPPSTDTQYF; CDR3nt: TGTGCCAGCAGCTTAGCGGGGGGGCCCCCTAGCACAGATACGCAGTATTTT